This T cell receptor beta chain was recovered during a study of T cells in Graves' hyperthyroidism and ophthalmopathy. Germline CDR1 is SGHVS and CDR2 is FQNEAQ. The V and J ends lost 5 bases and 3 bases respectively, with 11 bases between them. This CDR3 is 14 amino acids long. TCR beta CDR3 regions were amplified from RNA transcripts. An initial round of RT-PCR targeting the TCR CDR3 relied on the HTBI primer set. TCRdb analysed the multiplex PCR reads with MiXCR anew, one entry per CDR3 protein. Of almost 50,000 distinct CDR3 sequences listed, 54% were seen once; the top ten hold roughly 30%. The clonotype comes from a man younger than 30 with Graves' hyperthyroidism. Sample: peripheral blood or thyroid tissue (not recorded which). The chain recombines TRBV7-8 with TRBJ1-5, with unresolved D. The CDR3 DNA reads as TGTGCCAGCAGCCGACACAGACTCAATCAGCCCCAGCATTTT. It codes for CASSRHRLNQPQHF.